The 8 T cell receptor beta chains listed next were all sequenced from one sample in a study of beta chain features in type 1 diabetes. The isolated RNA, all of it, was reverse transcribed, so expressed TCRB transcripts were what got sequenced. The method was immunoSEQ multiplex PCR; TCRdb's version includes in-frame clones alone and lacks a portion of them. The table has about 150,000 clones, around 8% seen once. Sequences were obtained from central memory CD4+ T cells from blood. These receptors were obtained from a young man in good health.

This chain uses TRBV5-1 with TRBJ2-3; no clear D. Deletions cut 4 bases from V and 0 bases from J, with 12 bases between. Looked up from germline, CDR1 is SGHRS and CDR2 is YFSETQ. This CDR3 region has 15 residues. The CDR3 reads CASSLSHGSTDTQYF. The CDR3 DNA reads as TGCGCCAGCAGCCTTAGCCACGGAAGCACAGATACGCAGTATTTT.

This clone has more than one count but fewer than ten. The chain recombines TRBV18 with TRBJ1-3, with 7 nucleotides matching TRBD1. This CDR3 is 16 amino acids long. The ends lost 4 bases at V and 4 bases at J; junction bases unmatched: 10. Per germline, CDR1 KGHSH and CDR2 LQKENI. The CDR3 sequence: CASSQPGQKAGNTIYF. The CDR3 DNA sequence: TGTGCCAGCTCACAACCGGGACAGAAGGCAGGAAACACCATATATTTT.

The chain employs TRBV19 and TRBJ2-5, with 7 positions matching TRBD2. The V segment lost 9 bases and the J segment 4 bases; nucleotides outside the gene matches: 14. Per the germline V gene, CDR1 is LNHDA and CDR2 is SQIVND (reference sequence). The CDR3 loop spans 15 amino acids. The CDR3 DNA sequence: TGTGCCAGCGGGGGGTCCGGGGAGGCATCAGAGACCCAGTACTTC. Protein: CASGGSGEASETQYF.

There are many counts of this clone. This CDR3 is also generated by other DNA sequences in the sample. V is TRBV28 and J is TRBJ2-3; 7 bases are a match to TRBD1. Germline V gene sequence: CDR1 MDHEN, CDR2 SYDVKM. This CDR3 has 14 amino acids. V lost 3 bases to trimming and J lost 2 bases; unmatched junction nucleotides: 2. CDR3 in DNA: TGTGCCAGCAGTTTGGACAGGAACACAGATACGCAGTATTTT. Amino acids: CASSLDRNTDTQYF.

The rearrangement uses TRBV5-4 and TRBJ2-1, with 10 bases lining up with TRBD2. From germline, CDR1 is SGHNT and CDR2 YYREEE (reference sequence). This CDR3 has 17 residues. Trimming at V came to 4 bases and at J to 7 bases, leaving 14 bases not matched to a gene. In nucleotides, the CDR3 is TGTGCCAGCAGCCCCTGGCCGTTGGCTAGCGGGGGTAATGAGCAGTTCTTC. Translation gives CASSPWPLASGGNEQFF.

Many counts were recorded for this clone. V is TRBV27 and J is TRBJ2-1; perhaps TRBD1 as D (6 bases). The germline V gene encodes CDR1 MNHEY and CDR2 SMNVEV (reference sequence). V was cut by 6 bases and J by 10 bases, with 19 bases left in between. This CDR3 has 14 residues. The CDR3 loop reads CASSYQHRVREQFF. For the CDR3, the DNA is TGTGCCAGCAGCTATCAGCACAGGGTCAGGGAGCAGTTCTTC.

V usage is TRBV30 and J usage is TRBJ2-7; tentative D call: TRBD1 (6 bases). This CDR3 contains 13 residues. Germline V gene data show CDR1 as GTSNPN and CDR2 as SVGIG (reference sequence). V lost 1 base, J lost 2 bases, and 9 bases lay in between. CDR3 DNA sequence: TGTGCCTGGAGTGCACAGGGTCCCTACGAGCAGTACTTC. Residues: CAWSAQGPYEQYF.

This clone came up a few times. In nucleotides, the CDR3 is TGTGCCAGCAGTCCAGATACAGGGGGCAACAATCAGCCCCAGCATTTT. Its translation: CASSPDTGGNNQPQHF. This rearrangement joins TRBV28 to TRBJ1-5; TRBD1 agrees at 9 bases. CDR3 length: 16 residues. With V trimmed by 5 bases and J by 3 bases, 8 bases remained unmatched. Germline CDR1 MDHEN, CDR2 SYDVKM.